This TCR beta chain is drawn from a study of T cell repertoires in cytomegalovirus infection. Study-level information: From public TCR beta signatures came an indication of both CMV infection and matching HLA type.

This clonotype was counted many times. Its antigen is not identified. TCRdb redid the calling of the reads with MiXCR, one entry per CDR3 protein. Of fewer than 550,000 distinct CDR3 sequences listed, 26% are singletons. The CDR3 consists of 15 residues. V lost 1 base and J lost 9; bases outside the gene matches: 9. Per the germline V gene, CDR1 is SGHTA and CDR2 is FQGNSA. Study results and limitations: The ex vivo response showed dominance by HLA-C-restricted CMV-specific TCR beta clonotypes.

Sequencing used PBMCs. The sequence came from a human donor in good health (CMV status not recorded). Some clones in this sample may be carry-over from other donors' samples. The J gene is TRBJ2-1, the V gene TRBV7-2; 7 bases align to TRBD2. CDR3 amino acids: CASSLVGGGPSEQFF. The CDR3 nucleotides are TGTGCCAGCAGCTTAGTTGGGGGAGGGCCGAGTGAGCAGTTCTTC.